This T cell receptor (beta chain) was recovered during a study of blood T cell repertoires in COVID-19. The CDR3 runs to 17 residues. Per germline, CDR1 SGHDT and CDR2 YYEEEE. With 0 bases removed from V and 1 base from J, the gap between germline ends came to 16 bases. Original processing methods: Amplification from reference gene primers served as the basis for estimated nucleated cell counts. Assay: immunoSEQ multiplex PCR; the TCRdb copy retains only in-frame clones and omits some. V and J calls and clone size are given by that table; D and trimming were obtained from the DNA. Among under 250,000 clones listed, 88% were seen once.

The chain uses TRBV5-6 and TRBJ1-2, with D possibly matching TRBD1 (6 bases). Input material: peripheral blood. The receptor was isolated from a woman aged 30 to 39 with COVID-19, enrolled during active disease. The CDR3 DNA is TGTGCCAGCAGCTTGGTAGGGGGTGCGACAGTTAACTATGGCTACACCTTC. As protein: CASSLVGGATVNYGYTF.